This T cell receptor beta chain emerged from a study of cytomegalovirus exposure and HLA in healthy donors (dated by TCRdb to 2015 to 2018). At the level of the whole study: According to an earlier analysis of around 600 of the donors, about 190 million T cells yielded over 90 million unique TCR beta sequences and roughly 280 Gb of sequence data. About 280 gigabases of sequencing data and around 85 million unique TCR sequences made up an early release that covered 500 to 650 HLA-typed donors. Of the approximately 400 genotyped donors, 65% to 90% were placed in the genetic ancestry cluster associated with self-reported Caucasian donors. The study was designed to test whether signatures of past pathogen exposure could be identified by cataloging public T cell receptors. The T cell repertoires of about 700 subjects were profiled by immunosequencing and related to cytomegalovirus serostatus. A separate validation cohort of roughly 130 different subjects was used in addition to the 666-subject first cohort. High-throughput TCR immunosequencing, statistical association of individual TCRs with disease status, and machine learning were combined to predict cytomegalovirus infection status. A later analysis re-examined previously published TCR beta repertoires from several hundred donors and added high-resolution HLA genotyping to investigate patterns of TCR occurrence. Rather than drawing on any new phenotypic data, the later analysis identified candidate immune exposures from TCR beta sequences and the way those sequences occurred across donors. In an earlier analysis of over 550 of the donors, high-throughput TCR beta sequencing was used to judge whether each TCR beta V gene segment behaved as functional or pseudogenic. Alongside the repertoire data, information on donor age, sex, ethnicity and CMV serostatus was compiled. In a later genetic analysis, genome-wide SNP genotypes for about 55% of the roughly 670 donors were used, and that subset was treated as a discovery cohort. Every repertoire in the discovery cohort had been generated on one and the same sequencing platform. Class I and class II HLA loci were covered by the typing at four-digit resolution. The number of typed donors differed by locus: 629-630 for A, B, C, DRB1 and DQB1; approximately 520 for DQA1; around 610 for DPA1; and around 490 for DPB1. Four to six DR-DQ haplotypes were handled as single units for association and clustering because linkage in the cohort was strong. Among over 350 genotyped donors of the cohort, an average of approximately 240,000 unique TCR beta nucleotide sequences were sequenced per donor, approximately 20% of them non-productive.

Turning to this clone: What this receptor recognizes is not known. No base-level quality is on record; no much larger clone is a single base apart.

The CDR3 runs 17 residues from the cysteine to the phenylalanine. The read is trimmed to its CDR3 DNA, 51 bases read in frame from base 1. The germline V end is reduced by 0 bases and the J end by 5 bases; junction bases left unmatched: 10. In the germline V gene, CDR1 corresponds to LGHNA and CDR2 to YNFKEQ. The full study reports these points: Because HLA typing was unavailable for some donors at each locus, only the typed subset was used in association tests. According to a later genetic analysis, donors in an Asian-associated ancestry cluster had fewer N-insertions in productive TCRs than the approximately 690-donor mean. Linkage disequilibrium might explain the correlated functional status among segregating V segments, but an unknown experimental factor could not be excluded. Only TCR beta chains were sequenced in this cohort, and the absence of alpha or paired-chain data limited detectable features. A further reported finding was that TCR beta sequences accurately predicted the HLA-A and HLA-B alleles for most subjects in the first cohort. While some public TCRs were present in many individuals, most TCR sequences turned up only very rarely across donors. Specific HLA alleles were associated with over 15,000 TCR beta sequences at a false discovery rate of 0.05 in a later analysis. Some IMGT-functional V segments, including TRBV6-2 and TRBV6-3, could not be told apart with the 87-base-pair reads, so those segments were excluded. Presence/absence analyses assumed roughly uniform sequencing depth across donors, an assumption that may not hold. When HLA alleles, especially DR and DQ, strongly co-occurred, attributing TCR associations to individual alleles was difficult. According to the authors, the approach could potentially be generalized to other disease states and immunological phenotypes. An association between a missense DCLRE1C variant and V-gene and J-gene trimming of TCR beta chains was found in a later genetic analysis and replicated in an independent cohort. In a later analysis, HLA-associated TCR beta chains were found to be more clonally expanded and to have lower generation probabilities than equally common non-associated chains. Immune exposure information for the cohort was limited to CMV serostatus. Broadly in line with IMGT annotations, most TCR beta V segments showed up in productive rearrangements about 87% or about 30% of the time in an earlier analysis of several hundred of the donors. The study listed 150 to 200 TCR beta chains as associated with cytomegalovirus. In a later analysis, most CMV-associated TCR beta chains were found to appear HLA-restricted, with HLA associations seemingly driven largely by CMV exposure. A cluster of highly shared sequence variants was judged likely to represent a technical artifact of the sequencing pipeline. A few of the identified cytomegalovirus-associated TCR beta chains were confirmed in vitro to be specific for cytomegalovirus antigens. The classifier was reported to diagnose cytomegalovirus status with high specificity and sensitivity in both the original and validation cohorts. Seventeen rarely observed V segments, including chromosome 9 orphons, were excluded from the earlier analysis of a few hundred of the donors because counts were too low. According to a later analysis, TCR association rates differed among HLA loci, with DRB1 alleles showing the most associated TCRs and HLA-C alleles showing the fewest. A later analysis reported that several top co-occurrence clusters appeared linked to parvovirus B19, influenza, CMV and Epstein-Barr virus.

Library preparation was by the immunoSEQ multiplex PCR assay. For the multiplex PCR, a mixture combining 60 forward primers for TCR Vbeta segments and 13 reverse primers for TCR Jbeta segments was used. Amplification of the CDR3 region of rearranged TCR beta genes was performed with a multiplex PCR assay on genomic DNA. Amplified TCR beta libraries were sequenced as 87-base-pair reads on the Illumina HiSeq System. As for the authors' bioinformatics: A later analysis tallied tens of millions of unique TCR beta chains across the 666 repertoires, and some 10 million of those chains were shared by two or more donors. Raw reads were error-corrected and collapsed into unique sequences by a nearest-neighbor algorithm in which closely related sequences were merged to remove PCR and sequencing errors. CDR3 sequences were aligned to IMGT reference sequences to assign V, D and J gene segments. For a sequence to be retained, a match of at least six nucleotides to both a V gene segment and a J gene segment was required. A rearrangement was called productive if the CDR3 had no stop codons and remained in frame with V and J, and every other rearrangement was called non-productive. CDR3 was defined by IMGT convention, running from the second conserved V-encoded cysteine to the conserved J-encoded phenylalanine. Sequences without an unambiguous match to a single V gene segment were excluded from the earlier analysis of 450 to 650 of the donors. In an earlier analysis of several hundred of the donors, V segments were called functional above 56.7% productive rearrangements and were called segregating when the between-donor standard deviation exceeded 5%. A statistical classification framework was built to diagnose cytomegalovirus status from the catalog of TCR beta chain sequences. In a later analysis, V and J genes were assigned by comparing TCR nucleotide sequences against IMGT/GENE-DB human TR gene sequences. A later analysis assigned CDR3 sequences and most-parsimonious VDJ recombination scenarios with the TCRdist pipeline. A later analysis defined each TCR beta chain by its CDR3 amino acid sequence plus V-gene family, and excluded reads lacking a unique V-gene family. To address suspected cross-contamination and a sequencing artifact, a later analysis removed 550 to 750 highly shared, low-generation-probability nucleotide sequences. For each public chain, a later analysis derived a clonal expansion index from normalized ranks of inferred template counts within each repertoire. In a later analysis, generation probabilities were computed with a VDJ recombination model fitted to out-of-frame rearrangements, and the resulting probabilities were checked against IGoR. In a later analysis, TCR-TCR, TCR-HLA and TCR-CMV co-occurrence was scored with hypergeometric tests, and a repertoire-size bias correction was applied to TCR pairs. To estimate false discovery rates, a later analysis permuted the HLA or CMV assignments 20 times. A later analysis grouped co-occurring TCRs with DBSCAN, adding TCRdist sequence similarity when clustering within HLA-allele-positive subsets. Repertoires with fewer than 30,000 or more than 120,000 public chains were left out of co-occurrence clustering, as were five repertoires with anomalous nucleotide sharing. TCRdb re-hosts the immuneACCESS table, in-frame sequences only. Its copies lack some clones; in the studies checked, an unresolved V gene accounts for under half of them, and the cause for the rest is not known. The V and J calls and clone size come from that table; D and trimming were worked out from the DNA. This sample comprises 90,000 to 150,000 clones, 74% of them detected only once. The ten largest clones capture more than 9% of the sample.

The cohort comprised around 690 healthy bone marrow donors. At the time of sampling, all cohort members were nominally healthy, though unrecorded immune exposures were likely present. The donor was CMV seropositive and belonged to the group of about 290 seropositive cohort members. Every donor gave a peripheral blood sample, and the peripheral blood mononuclear cells from that sample were used for TCR beta sequencing. The Qiagen DNeasy Blood Extraction Kit was used to extract genomic DNA from the blood cell samples. This TCR was recovered from a woman between 45 and 65 years old in good health and CMV-seropositive. Recombination linked TRBV4-2 to TRBJ2-3; 8 junctional bases match TRBD2. The sequenced sample was PBMCs. The CDR3 reads CASSQDLSGSPRDTQYF. In nucleotides, the sequence is TGTGCCAGCAGCCAAGATCTAAGCGGGAGCCCCCGAGATACGCAGTATTTT.